The clone carrying this TCR beta chain was seen just once. This CDR3 spans 15 amino acids. Germline CDR1 reads LNHNV; CDR2 reads YYDKDF (reference sequence). V was pared by 0 bases and J by 4 bases, with 4 bases of the junction left unmatched. The data were taken from a study of technical replicates of blood from several donors. Produced via immunoSEQ multiplex PCR; TCRdb's table is partial and in-frame only. The sample shows around 100,000 clones, over 90% of them seen only once. The origin of this receptor is a human donor in good health. The sequenced sample consisted of T cells isolated from PBMCs. The chain carries TRBV15 and TRBJ2-5; 8 bases agree with TRBD2. The CDR3 coding sequence is TGTGCCACCAGCAGAGATCCGGGGGGGGGAGAGACCCAGTACTTC. Encoded protein: CATSRDPGGGETQYF. The variable domain in full, with the rest retrieved from reference TRBV15 and TRBJ2-5, is DAMVIQNPRYQVTQFGKPVTLSCSQTLNHNVMYWYQQKSSQAPKLLFHYYDKDFNNEADTPDNFQSRRPNTSFCFLDIRSPGLGDTAMYLCATSRDPGGGETQYFGPGTRLLVL.